This TCR beta chain was captured in a study of cytomegalovirus exposure and HLA in healthy donors. Looking at the study overall: The early release's HLA-typed donors yielded 80 million to 95 million unique TCRs.

PCR was performed using 60 Vbeta and 13 Jbeta primers. Generated by immunoSEQ multiplex PCR, the TCRdb table keeps only in-frame clones and is missing some. Of approximately 170,000 clones listed, 76% are singletons. Study observations and caveats: TRBV6-2, TRBV6-3 and some other V segments were excluded as indistinguishable. As confirmed in vitro, a few CMV-associated chains were specific for CMV antigens. Rarity marked most TCR sequences, yet some public TCRs occurred in many donors.

About this clone itself: Antigen specificity is unknown.

Germline assignment: CDR1 SGHRS and CDR2 YFSETQ. This CDR3 is 16 amino acids long. Trimming cost V 3 bases and J 5 bases; bases outside gene matches: 11. The chain joins TRBV5-1 to TRBJ1-1; 9 bases are shared with TRBD1. The TCR comes from a female donor in good health and CMV-seronegative. Sequenced material: PBMCs. The CDR3 DNA sequence: TGCGCCAGCAGCTGGGGGGACAGGGTGGGAGGGACTGAAGCTTTCTTT. Protein sequence: CASSWGDRVGGTEAFF.